The rows below give T cell receptor beta chains drawn from one sample of a study of T cells in pancreatic ductal adenocarcinoma. Here immunoSEQ multiplex PCR was the method, and the copy in TCRdb shows in-frame clones only, minus some. The sample contains 16,000 or so clones, under 95% of which appear only once. Sequenced material: PBMCs. Receptor source: a human donor with pancreatic ductal adenocarcinoma. Both conserved end residues are part of each CDR3. Fields, in order: V gene, clone size, CDR3 length, D gene, J gene, CDR3 protein, CDR3 DNA. The D gene is left open where the match is weak. Not all rows give a size; the values are once, few, many and, for expanded clones, a class.

TRBV5-1	once	14	NA	TRBJ1-2	CASSFSLANYGYTF	TGCGCCAGCAGCTTTTCCTTAGCTAACTATGGCTACACCTTC
TRBV5-4	NA	16	NA	TRBJ1-1	CASSLAGASGNTEAFF	TGTGCCAGCAGCTTGGCCGGGGCCTCCGGGAACACTGAAGCTTTCTTT
TRBV6-5	NA	13	NA	TRBJ1-4	CASRPGLGEKLFF	TGTGCCAGCAGGCCGGGACTAGGTGAAAAACTGTTTTTT
TRBV7-9	NA	15	NA	TRBJ2-7	CASSLSAGSSYEQYF	TGTGCCAGCAGCTTATCCGCTGGGAGCTCCTACGAGCAGTACTTC
TRBV28	few	21	TRBD2	TRBJ2-1	CASSLNGLAGGPGGSYNEQFF	TGTGCCAGCAGTTTAAACGGACTAGCGGGAGGGCCAGGGGGCTCCTACAATGAGCAGTTCTTC
TRBV7-2	NA	15	TRBD2	TRBJ2-3	CASSLPGLASDTQYF	TGTGCCAGCAGCTTGCCGGGACTAGCGTCAGATACGCAGTATTTT
TRBV5-1	NA	16	NA	TRBJ2-5	CASSLAMGTGGETQYF	TGCGCCAGCAGCTTGGCAATGGGGACCGGAGGGGAGACCCAGTACTTC
TRBV27	NA	17	TRBD1	TRBJ1-5	CASSFGARTGFNQPQHF	TGTGCCAGCAGTTTCGGAGCTCGGACAGGGTTCAATCAGCCCCAGCATTTT
TRBV5-1	NA	14	NA	TRBJ1-1	CASSLGTVFTEAFF	TGCGCCAGCAGCTTGGGGACAGTTTTCACTGAAGCTTTCTTT
TRBV5-8	NA	15	NA	TRBJ2-5	CASSLLTSYQETQYF	TGTGCCAGCAGCTTGCTAACCTCGTACCAAGAGACCCAGTACTTC
TRBV9	NA	15	NA	TRBJ2-7	CASSVSSGAVYEQYF	TGTGCCAGCAGCGTATCATCGGGGGCCGTCTACGAGCAGTACTTC
TRBV7-2	NA	11	NA	TRBJ2-7	CASSNSYEQYF	TGTGCCAGCAGTAACTCCTACGAGCAGTACTTC
TRBV19	once	17	TRBD1	TRBJ2-1	CASSIIKTGGFYNEQFF	TGTGCCAGTAGTATCATCAAAACAGGGGGTTTCTACAATGAGCAGTTCTTC
TRBV11-2	NA	17	TRBD2	TRBJ2-4	CASSLETGGPSKNIQYF	TGTGCCAGCAGCTTAGAAACGGGAGGGCCGAGCAAAAACATTCAGTACTTC
TRBV5-5	NA	16	TRBD2	TRBJ2-5	CASSLGLAGGLETQYF	TGTGCCAGCAGCCTAGGACTAGCGGGGGGGCTAGAGACCCAGTACTTC
TRBV18	NA	17	NA	TRBJ1-2	CASSPPGERVANYGYTF	TGTGCCAGCTCACCACCGGGCGAAAGGGTAGCTAACTATGGCTACACCTTC
TRBV25-1	NA	13	TRBD1	TRBJ1-2	CASSHRGRRGYTF	TGTGCCAGCAGTCACAGGGGGCGGCGCGGCTACACCTTC
TRBV5-4	once	14	TRBD1	TRBJ1-3	CASSLDRAGNTIYF	TGTGCCAGCAGTTTGGACAGGGCTGGAAACACCATATATTTT
TRBV6-5	NA	14	NA	TRBJ1-1	CASTSSARRTEAFF	TGTGCCAGCACCTCCTCAGCCCGACGAACTGAAGCTTTCTTT
TRBV19	NA	12	NA	TRBJ1-1	CASSNLGREAFF	TGTGCCAGTAGTAACCTGGGACGTGAAGCTTTCTTT
TRBV18	NA	14	NA	TRBJ2-2	CASSRTTNTGELFF	TGTGCCAGCTCACGTACAACGAACACCGGGGAGCTGTTTTTT
TRBV30	NA	14	NA	TRBJ2-3	CAWSVFLSSDTQYF	TGTGCCTGGAGTGTATTTCTTAGCTCAGATACGCAGTATTTT
TRBV7-3	NA	20	TRBD1	TRBJ2-2	CASSLTASRDRGRGTGELFF	TGTGCCAGCAGCTTGACAGCGTCCCGGGACAGGGGGCGCGGGACCGGGGAGCTGTTTTTT
TRBV6-1	few	17	TRBD2	TRBJ2-7	CASSERSAGGPGDEQYF	TGTGCCAGCAGTGAACGGTCGGCGGGGGGGCCCGGCGACGAGCAGTACTTC
TRBV10-3	NA	16	TRBD1	TRBJ1-5	CAISSAGTGGLQPQHF	TGTGCCATCAGTTCAGCCGGGACAGGGGGCCTGCAGCCCCAGCATTTT
TRBV7-8	NA	17	TRBD1	TRBJ1-2	CASSLGTGGAGAYGYTF	TGTGCCAGCAGCTTAGGGACAGGGGGCGCCGGGGCCTATGGCTACACCTTC
TRBV13	NA	17	TRBD1	TRBJ2-1	CASSLGRRGGPYNEQFF	TGTGCCAGCAGCTTAGGCCGGAGAGGGGGCCCCTACAATGAGCAGTTCTTC
TRBV11-2	once	18	NA	TRBJ1-5	CASSFVMGTVVSNQPQHF	TGTGCCAGCAGCTTTGTGATGGGGACCGTAGTAAGCAATCAGCCCCAGCATTTT
TRBV28	once	18	TRBD2	TRBJ2-5	CASSWLAGAIQYQETQYF	TGTGCCAGCAGTTGGCTAGCGGGCGCTATACAGTACCAAGAGACCCAGTACTTC
TRBV11-2	NA	14	NA	TRBJ1-1	CASSPLGTNTEAFF	TGTGCCAGCAGCCCGTTAGGGACGAACACTGAAGCTTTCTTT
TRBV7-6	NA	15	NA	TRBJ2-1	CASSLDPSVGARLFF	TGTGCCAGCAGCTTAGATCCTAGTGTGGGGGCGCGTTTGTTCTTC